The T cell receptor (beta chain) described here comes from a study of shared clonotypes between healthy human individuals. Around 91 million PBMCs were counted before genomic DNA extraction. The CDR3 covers 15 residues. CDR1 is SGDLS, CDR2 YYNGEE, per germline. Trimming removed 0 bases from V and 3 bases from J, with 9 bases in between. Produced via immunoSEQ multiplex PCR; TCRdb's table is partial and in-frame only. The data show about half a million clones, approximately 71% seen once. The sequence was collected from a woman aged 40 to 49 in good health. Some clones in this sample may be carry-over from other donors' samples. V usage is TRBV9 and J usage is TRBJ2-2; D unresolved. The material sequenced was PBMCs. CDR3 coding DNA: TGTGCCAGCAGCGTAGCCGCGAGAGACACCGGGGAGCTGTTTTTT. Protein: CASSVAARDTGELFF.